A single sample is the source of the 15 T cell receptor beta chains below, sequenced in a study of beta chain features in type 1 diabetes. Study-level findings and limits: Significant though moderate, a shortening of TCRB CDR3s appeared in all four CD4+ subsets of Type 1 diabetes patients.

No antigen has been assigned to these receptors. Expressed TCRB transcripts got sequenced, as all isolated RNA was reverse transcribed. Produced via immunoSEQ multiplex PCR; TCRdb's table is partial and in-frame only. The sample shows hundreds of thousands of clones, approximately 16% of them seen only once. Input material: naive CD4+ T cells from blood. All receptors derive from a man younger than 35 with type 1 diabetes.

This clone was counted only a few times. The rearrangement links TRBV9 to TRBJ1-1, with 7 bases aligning to TRBD1. J lost 5 bases, V lost 4 bases, and 8 bases had no gene match. This CDR3 has 14 amino acids. Germline V gives CDR1 SGDLS, CDR2 YYNGEE. This chain's CDR3 is CASSKQGPSTEAFF. As DNA, the CDR3 is TGTGCCAGCAGCAAACAGGGGCCTAGTACTGAAGCTTTCTTT. The whole variable domain, filled in from reference TRBV9 and TRBJ1-1, reads DSGVTQTPKHLITATGQRVTLRCSPRSGDLSVYWYQQSLDQGLQFLIQYYNGEERAKGNILERFSAQQFPDLHSELNLSSLELGDSALYFCASSKQGPSTEAFFGQGTRLTVV.

This clone has a handful of counts. CDR3 DNA: TGTGCCAGCAGCTCAGCGGGGATCTCGGAGACCCAGTACTTC. Translated: CASSSAGISETQYF. V gene TRBV5-6 combines with J gene TRBJ2-5; 7 bases line up with TRBD2. CDR3 size: 14 residues. Germline values: CDR1 SGHDT, CDR2 YYEEEE. After removal of 3 bases from V and 5 bases from J, the junction contained 7 bases not matched to a gene.

The chain uses TRBV7-2 and TRBJ2-7, with 10 bases lining up with TRBD2. The CDR3 sequence is 16 residues long. Germline V CDR1 and CDR2: SGHTA, FQGNSA. Unmatched junction bases numbered 8, after V lost 1 base and J lost 5 bases. CDR3 nucleotides: TGTGCCAGCAGCTTAGTTGGGTCAGCGGGAGGGCACGAGCAGTACTTC. Protein: CASSLVGSAGGHEQYF.

The chain joins TRBV15 to TRBJ2-7; D might be TRBD2 (6 bases). The CDR3 has 13 amino acids. V was clipped by 5 bases and J by 1 base, with 9 bases between them. The V gene's germline CDR1 is LNHNV and CDR2 YYDKDF (reference sequence). DNA of the CDR3: TGTGCCACCAGCCCCGGGACTTCCTACGAGCAGTACTTC. Protein: CATSPGTSYEQYF. The complete variable domain, with remaining parts taken from reference TRBV15 and TRBJ2-7, reads DAMVIQNPRYQVTQFGKPVTLSCSQTLNHNVMYWYQQKSSQAPKLLFHYYDKDFNNEADTPDNFQSRRPNTSFCFLDIRSPGLGDTAMYLCATSPGTSYEQYFGPGTRLTVT.

V and J are TRBV7-2 and TRBJ2-5, with a weak D call TRBD1 (6 bases). The length of the CDR3 is 14 residues. V was cut by 2 bases and J by 5 bases, with 12 bases left in between. The germline V gene encodes CDR1 SGHTA and CDR2 FQGNSA. The CDR3 protein is CASSLRWQGETQYF. Here the CDR3 DNA reads TGTGCCAGCAGCTTAAGGTGGCAGGGGGAGACCCAGTACTTC. Supplemented by reference TRBV7-2 and TRBJ2-5, the full variable domain reads GAGVSQSPSNKVTEKGKDVELRCDPISGHTALYWYRQSLGQGLEFLIYFQGNSAPDKSGLPSDRFSAERTGGSVSTLTIQRTQQEDSAVYLCASSLRWQGETQYFGPGTRLLVL.

This clone turned up a few times. This sequence joins TRBV30 and TRBJ2-7; 8 bases align to TRBD2. Germline trimming cut 3 bases from V and 12 bases from J; bases unmatched to any gene: 7. Germline CDR1 is GTSNPN and CDR2 is SVGIG (reference sequence). CDR3 size: 11 residues. CDR3 loop: CAWRRTSGTYF. The DNA of the CDR3 is TGTGCCTGGAGGCGAACTAGCGGAACGTACTTC.

The rearrangement links TRBV6-5 to TRBJ2-3; no clear D. The V gene lost 0 bases and the J gene lost 0 bases, with 7 bases spanning the gap. CDR1 is MNHEY and CDR2 is SVGAGI in the germline V gene. The CDR3 has 15 amino acids. The CDR3 is CASSYSPGSTDTQYF. DNA for the CDR3: TGTGCCAGCAGTTACTCTCCAGGCAGCACAGATACGCAGTATTTT.

This clone showed up just a few times. Other DNA sequences in the sample encode the same CDR3. The V and J genes are TRBV7-2 and TRBJ2-1, with D maybe TRBD1 (6 bases). Per germline, CDR1 SGHTA and CDR2 FQGNSA. With 1 base removed from V and 0 bases from J, the gap between germline ends came to 7 bases. The CDR3 spans 15 residues. This CDR3 is CASSLGGGSYNEQFF. The CDR3 DNA reads TGTGCCAGCAGCTTAGGAGGGGGCTCCTACAATGAGCAGTTCTTC.

This clone was found a few times. The J gene is TRBJ1-5, the V gene TRBV19, with 10 bases lining up with TRBD1. Unmatched junction bases numbered 4, after V lost 5 bases and J lost 9 bases. Germline V lookup: CDR1 LNHDA, CDR2 SQIVND (reference sequence). This CDR3 has 13 amino acids. The DNA for the CDR3 is TGTGCCAGTAGTGGGGGACAGGGGCGGCCCCAGCATTTT. Amino acid sequence: CASSGGQGRPQHF.

The chain has TRBV5-1 and TRBJ2-5, with D possibly being TRBD2 (7 bases). V was pared by 0 bases and J by 4 bases, with 16 bases between. CDR1 and CDR2 from the germline V gene are SGHRS and YFSETQ. This CDR3 contains 16 residues. This CDR3 reads CASSLESQGGGETQYF. The CDR3, as DNA: TGCGCCAGCAGCTTGGAGTCTCAGGGAGGGGGAGAGACCCAGTACTTC. The entire variable domain, with the rest obtained from reference TRBV5-1 and TRBJ2-5, is as follows: KAGVTQTPRYLIKTRGQQVTLSCSPISGHRSVSWYQQTPGQGLQFLFEYFSETQRNKGNFPGRFSGRQFSNSRSEMNVSTLELGDSALYLCASSLESQGGGETQYFGPGTRLLVL.

V is TRBV18 and J is TRBJ1-2; 8 nucleotides line up with TRBD1. The V gene end was trimmed by 1 base and the J gene end by 8 bases; junction bases not matched to a gene: 6. The CDR3 length is 14 residues. The V gene's germline CDR1 is KGHSH and CDR2 LQKENI. The CDR3 DNA sequence: TGTGCCAGCTCACCACAGACAGGGGCTGAAGGCTACACCTTC. Its protein product is CASSPQTGAEGYTF.

The chain carries TRBV2 and TRBJ2-7; 11 positions agree with TRBD2. Trimming at V came to 3 bases and at J to 2 bases, leaving 9 bases not matched to a gene. Germline V gene lookup returns CDR1 SNHLY and CDR2 FYNNEI. The CDR3 sequence is 17 residues long. The CDR3 nucleotides read TGTGCCAGCAGTGAGGGTCTAGCGGGAGGTATAACCTACGAGCAGTACTTC. This sequence encodes CASSEGLAGGITYEQYF.

The chain couples TRBV5-6 to TRBJ2-5; D is perhaps TRBD1 (6 bases). The length of the CDR3 is 16 residues. Per germline, CDR1 SGHDT and CDR2 YYEEEE. V gave up 2 bases and J gave up 3 bases, with 17 bases separating them. The CDR3 spells CASSFKSLNREETQYF. CDR3 DNA sequence: TGTGCCAGCAGCTTTAAGTCCCTCAACAGGGAAGAGACCCAGTACTTC. The full variable domain, completed using reference TRBV5-6 and TRBJ2-5, is DAGVTQSPTHLIKTRGQQVTLRCSPKSGHDTVSWYQQALGQGPQFIFQYYEEEERQRGNFPDRFSGHQFPNYSSELNVNALLLGDSALYLCASSFKSLNREETQYFGPGTRLLVL.

This sequence joins TRBV15 and TRBJ2-2; 8 bases align to TRBD1. V gave up 0 bases and J gave up 5 bases; unmatched junction bases: 8. The CDR3 consists of 17 residues. Looked up from germline, CDR1 is LNHNV and CDR2 is YYDKDF (reference sequence). As DNA, the CDR3 is TGTGCCACCAGCAGAGATCTTGGGAACAGGGGGACCGGGGAGCTGTTTTTT. This codes for CATSRDLGNRGTGELFF. Using reference TRBV15 and TRBJ2-2 for the parts outside the CDR3, the full variable domain is DAMVIQNPRYQVTQFGKPVTLSCSQTLNHNVMYWYQQKSSQAPKLLFHYYDKDFNNEADTPDNFQSRRPNTSFCFLDIRSPGLGDTAMYLCATSRDLGNRGTGELFFGEGSRLTVL.

The table lists this clone with a few counts. The V call is TRBV2, the J call TRBJ2-1; no definite D call. The germline CDR1 and CDR2 sequences are SNHLY and FYNNEI. The CDR3 extends over 11 amino acids. Trimming took off 4 bases at V and 9 bases at J, with 7 bases between the two ends. The CDR3 loop is CASSAPSEQFF. The DNA of the CDR3 is TGTGCCAGCAGTGCGCCCAGTGAGCAGTTCTTC.